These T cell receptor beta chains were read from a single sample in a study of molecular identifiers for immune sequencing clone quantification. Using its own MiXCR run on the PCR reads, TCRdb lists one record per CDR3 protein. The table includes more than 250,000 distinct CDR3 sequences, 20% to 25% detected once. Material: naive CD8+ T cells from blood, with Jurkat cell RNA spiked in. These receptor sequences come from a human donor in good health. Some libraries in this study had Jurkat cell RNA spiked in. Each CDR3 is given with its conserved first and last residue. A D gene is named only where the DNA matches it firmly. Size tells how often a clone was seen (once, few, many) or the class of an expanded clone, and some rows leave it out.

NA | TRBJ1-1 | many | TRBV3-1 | TGTGCCAGCAGCCAAGGGCGCTCGGGGTACACTGAAGCTTTCTTT | CASSQGRSGYTEAFF
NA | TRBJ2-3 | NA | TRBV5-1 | TGCGCCGGCAGCGCAGGGAGAGATACGCAGTATTTT | CAGSAGRDTQYF
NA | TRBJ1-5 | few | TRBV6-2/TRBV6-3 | TGTGCCAGCAGTTACTCGACGGGGCTCGGTCAGCCCCAGCATTTT | CASSYSTGLGQPQHF
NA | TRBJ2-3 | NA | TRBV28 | TGTGTCAGCAGTTTAATCATGGTACTAACTAGCACAGATACGCAGTATTTT | CVSSLIMVLTSTDTQYF
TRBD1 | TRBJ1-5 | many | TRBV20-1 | TGCAGTGCTACGCCTCCAGGACAGGGGCCGAGGGGCAATCAGCCCCAGCATTTT | CSATPPGQGPRGNQPQHF
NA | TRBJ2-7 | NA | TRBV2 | TGTGCCAGCAGCACGGGACTTAACTACGGGCAGTACTTC | CASSTGLNYGQYF
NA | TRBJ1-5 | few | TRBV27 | TGTGCCAGCAGTTTTATTGGGAACAGTCAGCCCCAGCATTTT | CASSFIGNSQPQHF
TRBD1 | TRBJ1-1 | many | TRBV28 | TGTGCCAGCAGTTGGAGGGGGACAGTTAGGACTGAAGCTTTCTTT | CASSWRGTVRTEAFF
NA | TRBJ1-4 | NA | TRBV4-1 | TGCGCCAGCAGCCCCCAGGGTGGGGGCGCTAATGAAAAACTGTTTTTT | CASSPQGGGANEKLFF
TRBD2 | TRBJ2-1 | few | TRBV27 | TGTGCCAGCAGCCCACTAGCGGGATCCTACAATGAGCAGTTCTTC | CASSPLAGSYNEQFF
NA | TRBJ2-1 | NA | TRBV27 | TGTGCCAGCAGTTTATCTGGCCTCTTACTATACAATGAGCAGTTCTTC | CASSLSGLLLYNEQFF
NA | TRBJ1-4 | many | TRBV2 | TGTGCCAGCAGTGAAGCGCTTCGGCCTCTTCCTCACGAGGATGAAAAACTGTTTTTT | CASSEALRPLPHEDEKLFF
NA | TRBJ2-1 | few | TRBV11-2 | TGTGCCAGCAGCTTAGATGTACCCAGGGACAATGAGCAGTTCTTC | CASSLDVPRDNEQFF
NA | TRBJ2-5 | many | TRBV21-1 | TGTGCCAGCAGCAAAGGGGCAGGGCGGGAGACCCAGTACTTC | CASSKGAGRETQYF
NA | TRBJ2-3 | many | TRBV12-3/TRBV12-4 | TGTGCCAGCAACGCGAACCTAGCGTCTCCAGATACGCAGTATTTT | CASNANLASPDTQYF
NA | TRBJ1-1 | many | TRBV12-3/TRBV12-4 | TGTGCCAGCAGTTTATCCCCTGAAGCTTTCTTT | CASSLSPEAFF
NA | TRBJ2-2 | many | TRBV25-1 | TGTGCCAGCAGTGAACTGGAATCTTCCGGGGAGCTGTTTTTT | CASSELESSGELFF
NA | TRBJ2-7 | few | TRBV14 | TGTGCCAGCAGCCAAGAAGGGCGCTTCAACGAGCAGTACTTC | CASSQEGRFNEQYF
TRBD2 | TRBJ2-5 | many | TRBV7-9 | TGTGCCAGCAGCTTAGGTACATCTAGCGGGAGAGAGACCCAGTACTTC | CASSLGTSSGRETQYF
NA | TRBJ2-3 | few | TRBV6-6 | TGTGCCAGCAGTTTAAGCCGGGGGGCCACAGATACGCAGTATTTT | CASSLSRGATDTQYF
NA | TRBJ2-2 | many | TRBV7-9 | TGTGCCAGCAGCCCGATTCGACAGACCGTCACCGGGGAGCTGTTTTTT | CASSPIRQTVTGELFF
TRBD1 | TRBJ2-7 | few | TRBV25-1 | TGTGCCAGTCTAAGAAGAGGGGGCTGTATTTCCTACGAGCAGTACTTC | CASLRRGGCISYEQYF
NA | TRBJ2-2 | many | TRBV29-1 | TGCAGCGTTGGGACAGAATTGAACACCGGGGAGCTGTTTTTT | CSVGTELNTGELFF
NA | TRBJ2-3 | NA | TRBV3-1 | TGTGCCAGCAGCCAAGGAGCAGGAGGGCCCTCGGCAGATACGCAGTATTTT | CASSQGAGGPSADTQYF
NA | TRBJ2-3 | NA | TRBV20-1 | TGCAGTGCTAACGATTTGGACAGTGCAAGCACAGATACGCAGTATTTT | CSANDLDSASTDTQYF
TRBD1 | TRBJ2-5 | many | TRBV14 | TGTGCCAGCAGCCCATACAGGGGTACCGAGACCCAGTACTTC | CASSPYRGTETQYF
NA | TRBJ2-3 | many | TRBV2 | TGTGCCAGCAGACTCGGACAGGGACCTAGCGGGGTAAAGGCAGATACGCAGTATTTT | CASRLGQGPSGVKADTQYF
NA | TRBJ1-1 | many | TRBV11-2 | TGTGCCAGCAGCTTTTTGTCAAATGAAGCTTTCTTT | CASSFLSNEAFF
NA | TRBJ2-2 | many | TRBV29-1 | TGCAGCGTTGTACGGGAGTCAGGCGGGGAGCTGTTTTTT | CSVVRESGGELFF
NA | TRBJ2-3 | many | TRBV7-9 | TGTGCCAGTGACACAGCCACAGATACGCAGTATTTT | CASDTATDTQYF
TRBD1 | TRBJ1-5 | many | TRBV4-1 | TGCGCCAGCAGCCCCGACAGGGGATACCAGCCCCAGCATTTT | CASSPDRGYQPQHF
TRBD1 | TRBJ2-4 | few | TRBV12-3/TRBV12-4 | TGTGCCAGCAGTACGACAGGGTCCAGAAACATTCAGTACTTC | CASSTTGSRNIQYF
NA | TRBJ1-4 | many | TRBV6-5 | TGTGCCAGCAGTTTAACGGATTATGAAAAACTGTTTTTT | CASSLTDYEKLFF
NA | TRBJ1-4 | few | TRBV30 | TGTGCCTGCCGGGGCAGGGGAAGTATTGCAACTAATGAAAAACTGTTTTTT | CACRGRGSIATNEKLFF
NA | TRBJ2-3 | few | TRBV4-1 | TGCGCCAGCAGCCAAGATTTAGCAACAGATACGCAGTATTTT | CASSQDLATDTQYF
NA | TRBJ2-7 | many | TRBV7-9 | TGTGCCAGCAGCTTAGCTCCAGAATTCTACGAGCAGTACTTC | CASSLAPEFYEQYF
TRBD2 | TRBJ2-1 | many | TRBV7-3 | TGTGCCAGCAGTCTCGGCGGGACTAGCGAATACAATGAGCAGTTCTTC | CASSLGGTSEYNEQFF
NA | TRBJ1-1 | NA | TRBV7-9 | TGTGCCAGCAGCGGCGCTGCAGGGTTCACTGAAGCTTTCTTT | CASSGAAGFTEAFF
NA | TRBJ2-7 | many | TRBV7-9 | TGTGCCAGCAGCTTAGGGACCGGGACATTCCCCTACGAGCAGTACTTC | CASSLGTGTFPYEQYF
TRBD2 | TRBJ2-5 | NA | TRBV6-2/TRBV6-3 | TGTGCCAGCAGTTACGCGGGACTAGCGGGAAGAGAGACCCAGTACTTC | CASSYAGLAGRETQYF
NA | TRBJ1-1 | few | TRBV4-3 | TGCGCCAGCAGCCAAGAGGTTTGGGGGGTGTCGACCACTGAAGCTTTCTTT | CASSQEVWGVSTTEAFF
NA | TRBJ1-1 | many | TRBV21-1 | TGTGCCAGCAGCAACATGACAGGTATGACTGAAGCTTTCTTT | CASSNMTGMTEAFF
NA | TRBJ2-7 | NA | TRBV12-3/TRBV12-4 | TGTGCCAGCAGTCCAGAGGGGACGCGGGGCGAGCAGTACTTC | CASSPEGTRGEQYF
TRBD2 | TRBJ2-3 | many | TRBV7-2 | TGTGCCAGCAGCTCGACTAGCGGACTTGGGGATACGCAGTATTTT | CASSSTSGLGDTQYF
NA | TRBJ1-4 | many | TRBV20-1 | TGCAGTGCTAGAGATACGCGGTTTAATGAAAAACTGTTTTTT | CSARDTRFNEKLFF
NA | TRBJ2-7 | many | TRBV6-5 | TGTGCCAGCAGTGATACAGGGAGCGGCTACGAGCAGTACTTC | CASSDTGSGYEQYF
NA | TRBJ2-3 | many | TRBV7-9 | TGTGCCAGCAGCCCAACGTGGGCCCAAGCGGATACGCAGTATTTT | CASSPTWAQADTQYF
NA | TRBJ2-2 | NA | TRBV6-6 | TGTGCCAGCAGTTCTACCGCGAGGGAGCTGTTTTTT | CASSSTARELFF
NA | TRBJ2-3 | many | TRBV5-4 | TGTGCCAGCAATTGGCAGTTTTCTCTCACGCAGTATTTT | CASNWQFSLTQYF
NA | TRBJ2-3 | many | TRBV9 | TGTGCCAGCAGTGAAGGGGCCTCAGATACGCAGTATTTT | CASSEGASDTQYF
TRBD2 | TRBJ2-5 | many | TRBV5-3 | TGTGCCAGAAGGCGGACTAGCGACGGGACCCAGTACTTC | CARRRTSDGTQYF
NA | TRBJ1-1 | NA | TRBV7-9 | TGTGCCAGCAGCGAGCCCAGAGACGCTGAAGCTTTCTTT | CASSEPRDAEAFF
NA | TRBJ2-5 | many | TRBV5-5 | TGTGCCAGCAGCTTCCGGACGGCCGAAGGCCAGTACTTC | CASSFRTAEGQYF
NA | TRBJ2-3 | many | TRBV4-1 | TGCGCCAGCAGCCAACCCGCGGATACGCAGTATTTT | CASSQPADTQYF
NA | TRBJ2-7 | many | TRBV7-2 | TGTGCCAGCAGCTTAGTGGCTAGCGAGACCTACGAGCAGTACTTC | CASSLVASETYEQYF
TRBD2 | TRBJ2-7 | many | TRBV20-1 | TGCAGTGCTAGAAGTCTAGCGGTTGCGTCGCGCGAGCAGTACTTC | CSARSLAVASREQYF
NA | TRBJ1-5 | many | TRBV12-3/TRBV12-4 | TGTGCCAGCGGAGGGGGGGGGAGTCAGCCCCAGCATTTT | CASGGGGSQPQHF
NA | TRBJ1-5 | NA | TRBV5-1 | TGCGCCAACAGCTTGGAGGGGGGGCCGTTTAGCAATCAGCCCCAGCATTTT | CANSLEGGPFSNQPQHF
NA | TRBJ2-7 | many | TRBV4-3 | TGCGCCAGCAGCCAAGATATGACAGCCCACGAGCAGTACTTC | CASSQDMTAHEQYF